This TCR beta chain was sequenced in a study of blood T cell repertoires in COVID-19. Some clones are missing from TCRdb's copy, which holds only in-frame ones; the method was immunoSEQ multiplex PCR. The repertoire consists of over 250,000 clones, with 80% to 90% occurring once and the leading ten covering around 9.6%. The source is a woman in her 70s with COVID-19, enrolled during active disease. Sequences were obtained from peripheral blood.

The CDR3 DNA is TGTGCCACCCAGGAGGGCCGCAGTTCCGGGGAGCTGTTTTTT. Amino acid sequence: CATQEGRSSGELFF. V is TRBV19 and J is TRBJ2-2, with a possible D match to TRBD2 (6 bases). This CDR3 region has 14 residues. In germline, CDR1 is LNHDA, CDR2 SQIVND (reference sequence). Trimming left V 10 bases short and J 6 bases short, with 18 bases between.